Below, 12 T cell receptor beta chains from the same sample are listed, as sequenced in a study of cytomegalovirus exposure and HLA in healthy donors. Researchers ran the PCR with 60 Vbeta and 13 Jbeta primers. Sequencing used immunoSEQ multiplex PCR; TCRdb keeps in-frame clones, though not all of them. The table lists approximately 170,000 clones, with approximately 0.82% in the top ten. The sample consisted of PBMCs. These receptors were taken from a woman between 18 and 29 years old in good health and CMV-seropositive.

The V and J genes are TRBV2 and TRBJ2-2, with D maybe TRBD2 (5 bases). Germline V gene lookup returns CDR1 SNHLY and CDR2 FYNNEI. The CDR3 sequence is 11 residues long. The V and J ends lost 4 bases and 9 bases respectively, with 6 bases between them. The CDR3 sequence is CASSGLRELFF. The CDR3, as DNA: TGTGCCAGCAGTGGACTACGGGAGCTGTTTTTT. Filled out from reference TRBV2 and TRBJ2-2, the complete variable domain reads EPEVTQTPSHQVTQMGQEVILRCVPISNHLYFYWYRQILGQKVEFLVSFYNNEISEKSEIFDDQFSVERPDGSNFTLKIRSTKLEDSAMYFCASSGLRELFFGEGSRLTVL.

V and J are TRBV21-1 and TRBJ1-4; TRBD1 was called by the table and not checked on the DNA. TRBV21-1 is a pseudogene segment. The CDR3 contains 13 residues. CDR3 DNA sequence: TGTGCCAGCTCTCAGGGGGCTAATGAAAAACTGTTTTTT. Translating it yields CASSQGANEKLFF.

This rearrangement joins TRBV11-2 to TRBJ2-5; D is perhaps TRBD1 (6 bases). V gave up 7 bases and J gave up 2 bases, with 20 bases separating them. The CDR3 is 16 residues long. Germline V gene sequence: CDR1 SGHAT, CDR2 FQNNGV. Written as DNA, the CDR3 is TGTGCCAGCACCCCGGAATTCGGACAGTTACAAGAGACCCAGTACTTC. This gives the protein CASTPEFGQLQETQYF.

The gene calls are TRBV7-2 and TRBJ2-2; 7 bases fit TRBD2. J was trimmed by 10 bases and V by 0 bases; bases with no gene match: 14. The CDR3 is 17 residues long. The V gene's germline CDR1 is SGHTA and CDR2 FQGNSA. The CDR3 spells CASSLARLGLGGVELFF. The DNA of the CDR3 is TGTGCCAGCAGCTTAGCCCGTTTAGGACTAGGAGGAGTGGAGCTGTTTTTT. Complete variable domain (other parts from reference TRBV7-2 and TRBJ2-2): GAGVSQSPSNKVTEKGKDVELRCDPISGHTALYWYRQSLGQGLEFLIYFQGNSAPDKSGLPSDRFSAERTGGSVSTLTIQRTQQEDSAVYLCASSLARLGLGGVELFFGEGSRLTVL.

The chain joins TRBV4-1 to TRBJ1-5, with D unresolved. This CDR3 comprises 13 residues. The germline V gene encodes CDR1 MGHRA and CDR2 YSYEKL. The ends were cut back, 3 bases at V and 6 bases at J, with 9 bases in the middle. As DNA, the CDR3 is TGCGCCAGCAGCCACCCCGCAGGTCAGCCCCAGCATTTT. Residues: CASSHPAGQPQHF.

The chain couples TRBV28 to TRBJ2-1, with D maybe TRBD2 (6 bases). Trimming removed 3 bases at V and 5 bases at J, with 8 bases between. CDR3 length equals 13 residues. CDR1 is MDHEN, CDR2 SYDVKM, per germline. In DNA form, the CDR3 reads TGTGCCAGCAGTTTCGGCGGGAACAATGAGCAGTTCTTC. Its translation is CASSFGGNNEQFF.

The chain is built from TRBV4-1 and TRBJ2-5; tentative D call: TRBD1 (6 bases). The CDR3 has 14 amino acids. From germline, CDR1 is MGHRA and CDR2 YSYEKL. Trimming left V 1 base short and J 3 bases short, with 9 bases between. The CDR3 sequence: CASSQAAGEETQYF. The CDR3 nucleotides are TGCGCCAGCAGCCAAGCGGCAGGGGAAGAGACCCAGTACTTC.

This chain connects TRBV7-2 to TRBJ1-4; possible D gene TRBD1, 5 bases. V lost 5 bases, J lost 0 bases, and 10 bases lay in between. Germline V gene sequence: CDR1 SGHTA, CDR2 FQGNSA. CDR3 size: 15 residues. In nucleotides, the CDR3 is TGTGCCAGCAGCGCAACAGGTGCAACTAATGAAAAACTGTTTTTT. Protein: CASSATGATNEKLFF.

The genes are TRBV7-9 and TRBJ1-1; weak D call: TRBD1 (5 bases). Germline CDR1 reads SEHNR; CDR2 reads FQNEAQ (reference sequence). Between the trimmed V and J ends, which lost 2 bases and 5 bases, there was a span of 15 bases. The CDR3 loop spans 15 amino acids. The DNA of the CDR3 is TGTGCCAGCAGCTTAACCCACGTCGGGGGAACTGAAGCTTTCTTT. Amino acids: CASSLTHVGGTEAFF.

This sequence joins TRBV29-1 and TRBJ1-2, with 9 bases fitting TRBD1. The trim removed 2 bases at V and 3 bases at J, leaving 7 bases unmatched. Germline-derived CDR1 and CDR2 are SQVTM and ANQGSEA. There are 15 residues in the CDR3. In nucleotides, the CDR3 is TGCAGCGTTGAAACCGGGACAGGGAACGACTATGGCTACACCTTC. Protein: CSVETGTGNDYGYTF. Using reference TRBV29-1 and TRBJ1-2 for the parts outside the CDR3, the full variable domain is SAVISQKPSRDICQRGTSLTIQCQVDSQVTMMFWYRQQPGQSLTLIATANQGSEATYESGFVIDKFPISRPNLTFSTLTVSNMSPEDSSIYLCSVETGTGNDYGYTFGSGTRLTVV.

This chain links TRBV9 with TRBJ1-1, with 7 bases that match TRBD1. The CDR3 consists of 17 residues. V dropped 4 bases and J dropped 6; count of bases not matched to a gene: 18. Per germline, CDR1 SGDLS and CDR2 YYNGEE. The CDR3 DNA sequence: TGTGCCAGCAGCAAAACAACACAAGGGGGCGGGTTGTCTGAAGCTTTCTTT. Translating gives CASSKTTQGGGLSEAFF.

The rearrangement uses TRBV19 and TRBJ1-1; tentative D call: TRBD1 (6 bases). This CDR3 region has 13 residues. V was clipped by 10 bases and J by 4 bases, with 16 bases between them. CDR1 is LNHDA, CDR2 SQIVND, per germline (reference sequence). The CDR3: CANSLGRGTEAFF. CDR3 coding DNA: TGTGCCAATAGCCTAGGCAGGGGCACTGAAGCTTTCTTT.